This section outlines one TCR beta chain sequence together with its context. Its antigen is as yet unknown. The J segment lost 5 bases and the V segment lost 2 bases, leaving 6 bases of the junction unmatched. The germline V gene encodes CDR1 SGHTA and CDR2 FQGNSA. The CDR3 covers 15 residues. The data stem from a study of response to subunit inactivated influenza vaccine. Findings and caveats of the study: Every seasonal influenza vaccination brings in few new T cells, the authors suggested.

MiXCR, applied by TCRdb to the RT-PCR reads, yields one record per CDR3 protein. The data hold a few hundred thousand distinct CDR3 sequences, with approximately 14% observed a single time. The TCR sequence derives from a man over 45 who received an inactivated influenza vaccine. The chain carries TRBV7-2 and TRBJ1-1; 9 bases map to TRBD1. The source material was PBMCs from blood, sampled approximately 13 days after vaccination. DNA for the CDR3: TGTGCCAGCAGCTTACGCGGACAGGGGAGAACTGAAGCTTTCTTT. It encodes CASSLRGQGRTEAFF.